This is a list of T cell receptor beta chains from one sample in a study of blood T cell repertoires in COVID-19. Generated by immunoSEQ multiplex PCR, the TCRdb table keeps only in-frame clones and is missing some. The sample has 370,000 or so clones; more than 75% are singletons. The sequencing input was PBMCs or T cells enriched from blood (not recorded which). Receptor source: a man under 40 who had recovered from COVID-19. Both conserved end residues are part of each CDR3. Each record gives: clone size, D gene, V gene, J gene, CDR3 DNA, CDR3 protein. The D gene is left open where the match is weak. Clone size appears in some rows only: once, few, many, or a class for an expanded clone.

size: once; D: -; V: TRBV6-5; J: TRBJ1-4; DNA: TGTGCCAGCAGCCCAGGGGCTGGGAATGAAAAACTGTTTTTT; CDR3: CASSPGAGNEKLFF
size: -; D: -; V: TRBV29-1; J: TRBJ1-3; DNA: TGCAGCGCTGACGGTCTCTCTGGAAACACCATATATTTT; CDR3: CSADGLSGNTIYF
size: few; D: -; V: TRBV29-1; J: TRBJ2-7; DNA: TGCAGCGTTGGCCAGCGTTCCTCCTACGAGCAGTACTTC; CDR3: CSVGQRSSYEQYF
size: -; D: -; V: TRBV7-9; J: TRBJ1-1; DNA: TGTGCCAGCAGCTTAGAGCTCCTGAGGGAAGGGGCTTTCTTT; CDR3: CASSLELLREGAFF
size: -; D: -; V: TRBV19; J: TRBJ1-2; DNA: TGTGCCAGTAGCCCCAGTGTCTATGGCTACACCTTC; CDR3: CASSPSVYGYTF
size: -; D: -; V: TRBV11-1; J: TRBJ2-5; DNA: TGTGCCAGCAGCTCGGTCCAGCCAGGGGAGACCCAGTACTTC; CDR3: CASSSVQPGETQYF
size: -; D: -; V: TRBV6-5; J: TRBJ1-2; DNA: TGTGCCAGCTTGGGGCATAACTATGGCTACACCTTC; CDR3: CASLGHNYGYTF
size: -; D: -; V: TRBV2; J: TRBJ1-6; DNA: TGTGCCAGAACTACCGGCCAGGGGATGAATAATTCACCCCTCCACTTT; CDR3: CARTTGQGMNNSPLHF
size: -; D: TRBD1; V: TRBV5-1; J: TRBJ1-1; DNA: TGCGCCAGCAGCTTGACAGGGGAAGGCACTGAAGCTTTCTTT; CDR3: CASSLTGEGTEAFF
size: -; D: -; V: TRBV5-1; J: TRBJ2-5; DNA: TGCGCCAGCAGAATAATGGAGACCCAGTACTTC; CDR3: CASRIMETQYF
size: once; D: TRBD1; V: TRBV6-2/TRBV6-3; J: TRBJ1-1; DNA: TGTGCCAGCAGCCAAGACAGGGAGGTTGAAGCTTTCTTT; CDR3: CASSQDREVEAFF
size: few; D: TRBD1; V: TRBV27; J: TRBJ1-4; DNA: TGTGCCAGCAGCCCCGGGACAGGGAACGAAAAACTGTTTTTT; CDR3: CASSPGTGNEKLFF
size: few; D: TRBD2; V: TRBV6-4; J: TRBJ2-1; DNA: TGTGCCAGCAGCTCCGGCGGGGGGGCGGCCAATGAGCAGTTCTTC; CDR3: CASSSGGGAANEQFF
size: -; D: -; V: TRBV6-5; J: TRBJ1-4; DNA: TGTGCCAGCAGTCCAGGACAGCCAACTAATGAAAAACTGTTTTTT; CDR3: CASSPGQPTNEKLFF
size: once; D: -; V: TRBV15; J: TRBJ1-4; DNA: TGTGCCACCAGCCGCTGGGCAGGGCCCAATGAAAAACTGTTTTTT; CDR3: CATSRWAGPNEKLFF
size: -; D: -; V: TRBV7-9; J: TRBJ1-1; DNA: TGTGCCAGCAGCTTAGACTCTATGAACACTGAAGCTTTCTTT; CDR3: CASSLDSMNTEAFF
size: once; D: -; V: TRBV7-2; J: TRBJ2-1; DNA: TGTGCCAGCAGCGCGTCTAGCAATGGGGTCAATGAGCAGTTCTTC; CDR3: CASSASSNGVNEQFF
size: -; D: TRBD1; V: TRBV11-3; J: TRBJ1-1; DNA: TGTGCCAGCAGTCAGGGGGGGAACACTGAAGCTTTCTTT; CDR3: CASSQGGNTEAFF
size: once; D: TRBD2; V: TRBV3-1/TRBV3-2; J: TRBJ2-1; DNA: TGTGCCAGCAGCCAAGAAGTCGGGGGGGTAACCTACAATGAGCAGTTCTTC; CDR3: CASSQEVGGVTYNEQFF
size: few; D: TRBD1; V: TRBV11-3; J: TRBJ1-5; DNA: TGTGCCAGCAGCTTAGGGACAGGGGGAAAGTATCAGCCCCAGCATTTT; CDR3: CASSLGTGGKYQPQHF
size: -; D: -; V: TRBV4-1; J: TRBJ2-7; DNA: TGCGCCAGCAGCCAGGGGGCGGGCGAGCAGTACTTC; CDR3: CASSQGAGEQYF
size: -; D: -; V: TRBV30; J: TRBJ1-2; DNA: TGTGCCTGGAGTGTAAATAGAGGCCATGGCTACACCTTC; CDR3: CAWSVNRGHGYTF
size: -; D: TRBD1; V: TRBV19; J: TRBJ1-5; DNA: TGTGCCAGTAGTATTATTCGGGACAGGGGTCAGCCCCAGCATTTT; CDR3: CASSIIRDRGQPQHF